These 24 T cell receptor beta chains came from one sample sequenced in a study of cytomegalovirus exposure and HLA in healthy donors. With 60 Vbeta and 13 Jbeta primers, the PCR was carried out. Some clones are missing from TCRdb's copy, which holds only in-frame ones; the method was immunoSEQ multiplex PCR. The sample yields more than 60,000 clones, roughly 72% seen once. What was sequenced was PBMCs. These receptor sequences come from a man aged 40-49 years in good health and CMV-seropositive.

This chain joins TRBV7-2 and TRBJ2-1; tentatively, D is TRBD2 (6 bases). Germline lookup yields CDR1 SGHTA and CDR2 FQGNSA. V was cut by 5 bases and J by 5 bases, with 22 bases left in between. The CDR3 sequence is 17 residues long. DNA for the CDR3: TGTGCCAGCAGCCCCTCGGCGGGGACCCTTTTCAACAATGAGCAGTTCTTC. The encoded protein is CASSPSAGTLFNNEQFF.

J is TRBJ1-5 and V is TRBV19; 7 bases fit TRBD1. V lost 6 bases, J lost 6 bases, and 14 bases stayed unmatched. The CDR3 is 16 amino acids. From germline, CDR1 is LNHDA and CDR2 SQIVND (reference sequence). The DNA of the CDR3 is TGTGCCAGTAGCTCTCAGGAGGGGGCGCCTGGTCAGCCCCAGCATTTT. It yields the protein CASSSQEGAPGQPQHF.

The V gene is TRBV7-2, the J gene TRBJ1-3, with D perhaps matching TRBD1 (5 bases). This CDR3 is 11 amino acids long. In germline, CDR1 is SGHTA, CDR2 FQGNSA. The ends were cut back, 6 bases at V and 8 bases at J, with 8 bases in the middle. CDR3 amino acids: CASSLQDTIYF. CDR3 nucleotide sequence: TGTGCCAGCAGTCTACAGGACACCATATATTTT.

This clone was seen a handful of times. This chain links TRBV29-1 with TRBJ2-1, with D tentatively TRBD2 (6 bases). Trimming stripped 5 bases from V and 5 bases from J, with 13 bases between. The CDR3 consists of 13 residues. Looked up from germline, CDR1 is SQVTM and CDR2 is ANQGSEA. In DNA, the CDR3 is TGCAGCGTTCCGGGGGTTTTCAACAATGAGCAGTTCTTC. It specifies CSVPGVFNNEQFF.

This chain joins TRBV6-6 and TRBJ2-7, with 7 nucleotides matching TRBD1. The CDR3 is 15 amino acids. V was pared by 0 bases and J by 2 bases, with 4 bases of the junction left unmatched. Germline V gene sequence: CDR1 MNHNY, CDR2 SVGAGI (reference sequence). The DNA for the CDR3 is TGTGCCAGCAGTTACTCGACAGGGATCACCTACGAGCAGTACTTC. Translating gives CASSYSTGITYEQYF.

This clone was counted between two and nine times. The chain has TRBV6-4 and TRBJ2-7, with TRBD2 identical over 9 bases. The CDR3 totals 18 residues. V lost 4 bases, J lost 0 bases, and 13 bases stayed unmatched. CDR1 and CDR2 (germline): MRHNA, SNTAGT. The CDR3 DNA sequence: TGTGCCAGCAGTGGTTTGGAGACTAGCGGAGGGGACTCCTACGAGCAGTACTTC. Translation gives CASSGLETSGGDSYEQYF.

The chain joins TRBV5-4 to TRBJ2-5, with 7 bases lining up with TRBD1. The CDR3 is 13 amino acids. CDR1 is SGHNT, CDR2 YYREEE, per germline (reference sequence). V shed 3 bases, J shed 1 base, and the junction held 0 bases outside the gene matches. The CDR3 region has the DNA TGTGCCAGCAGCTGGGACAGCCAAGAGACCCAGTACTTC. Translated, it gives CASSWDSQETQYF.

The rearrangement links TRBV29-1 to TRBJ2-1; possible D gene TRBD1, 6 bases. The CDR3 consists of 13 residues. The germline V gene has CDR1 SQVTM and CDR2 ANQGSEA. Trimming took off 0 bases at V and 10 bases at J, with 13 bases between the two ends. CDR3 bases: TGCAGCGTTGAAGATAGAACAGGGAAAGAGCAGTTCTTC. Amino acid sequence: CSVEDRTGKEQFF.

The rearrangement joins TRBV5-1 to TRBJ1-2; 7 nucleotides align to TRBD1. The CDR3 runs 16 residues. The V gene end was trimmed by 2 bases and the J gene end by 8 bases; junction bases not matched to a gene: 15. CDR1 SGHRS and CDR2 YFSETQ come from the germline V gene. For the CDR3, the DNA is TGCGCCAGCAGCTTCAGGGGGATTACGGAGACGCAGGGCTACACCTTC. Its translation: CASSFRGITETQGYTF.

This clone was recorded only once. The rearrangement links TRBV5-1 to TRBJ2-1; TRBD1 is a possible D gene (6 bases). V lost 6 bases and J lost 3, with 10 bases in between. This CDR3 spans 13 amino acids. CDR1 and CDR2 from the germline V gene are SGHRS and YFSETQ. This CDR3 is CASKGDNYNEQFF. The CDR3 DNA reads TGCGCCAGCAAAGGGGACAACTACAATGAGCAGTTCTTC.

J is TRBJ1-1 and V is TRBV19, with D tentatively TRBD1 (6 bases). The ends were cut back, 3 bases at V and 1 base at J, with 15 bases in the middle. The CDR3 is 16 amino acids. CDR1 and CDR2 (germline): LNHDA, SQIVND (reference sequence). The CDR3 nucleotides are TGTGCCAGTAGTATGGGGAGCGGGGGCGCGAACACTGAAGCTTTCTTT. This translates into CASSMGSGGANTEAFF.

The sample holds a few counts of this clone. The rearrangement links TRBV5-1 to TRBJ1-1, with 8 bases aligning to TRBD1. The junction had 5 bases not matched to a gene; V was cut back by 4 bases and J by 0 bases. Per germline, CDR1 SGHRS and CDR2 YFSETQ. The CDR3 has 15 residues. The chain's CDR3 is CASSPGQGLNTEAFF. The CDR3 DNA reads as TGCGCCAGCAGCCCCGGACAGGGACTGAACACTGAAGCTTTCTTT.

The chain has TRBV6-6 and TRBJ1-1; D perhaps matches TRBD1 (6 bases). Germline CDR1 MNHNY, CDR2 SVGAGI (reference sequence). Trimming pared 6 bases from V and 0 bases from J, leaving 14 bases between. The CDR3 has 15 residues. The DNA for the CDR3 is TGTGCCAGCAGGCCTAGCGGACAGCTGAACACTGAAGCTTTCTTT. Protein: CASRPSGQLNTEAFF.

Here the CDR3 reads CASSYDRAYNEQFF. The CDR3 nucleotides are TGTGCCAGCAGTTACGACAGGGCCTACAATGAGCAGTTCTTC. The chain couples TRBV6-5 to TRBJ2-1, with 7 bases that match TRBD1. The junction had 0 bases not matched to a gene; V was cut back by 2 bases and J by 2 bases. The CDR3 is 14 amino acids. Germline V lookup: CDR1 MNHEY, CDR2 SVGAGI.

The chain links TRBV19 to TRBJ1-1; tentative D call: TRBD1 (5 bases). Trimming took off 6 bases at V and 2 bases at J, with 16 bases between the two ends. Germline assignment: CDR1 LNHDA and CDR2 SQIVND (reference sequence). This CDR3 spans 15 amino acids. The CDR3 bases are TGTGCCAGTAGCCCTCCGGGGGATACCAACACTGAAGCTTTCTTT. Its translation is CASSPPGDTNTEAFF. Drawing the rest from reference TRBV19 and TRBJ1-1, the complete variable domain is DGGITQSPKYLFRKEGQNVTLSCEQNLNHDAMYWYRQDPGQGLRLIYYSQIVNDFQKGDIAEGYSVSREKKESFPLTVTSAQKNPTAFYLCASSPPGDTNTEAFFGQGTRLTVV.

This clone was recorded only once. V gene TRBV2 combines with J gene TRBJ2-7; 7 bases line up with TRBD1. Trimming took 7 bases from V and 7 from J; bases not matched to a gene: 10. The CDR3 runs 13 residues. Per germline, CDR1 SNHLY and CDR2 FYNNEI. The DNA for the CDR3 is TGTGCCAGCACAGGGGACAGCCCTGCTGAGCAGTACTTC. This codes for CASTGDSPAEQYF.

This clone was recorded only once. The chain couples TRBV7-2 to TRBJ1-1; 7 bases align to TRBD1. The ends lost 4 bases at V and 6 bases at J; junction bases unmatched: 8. Germline lookup yields CDR1 SGHTA and CDR2 FQGNSA. The CDR3 consists of 14 residues. CDR3 nucleotides: TGTGCCAGCAGCTCCTTCGGACAGGCGTCTGAAGCTTTCTTT. It specifies CASSSFGQASEAFF.

This clone appeared a few times. An end of the junction does not agree with germline; a read error may underlie this. The rearrangement joins TRBV19 to TRBJ1-4; the D is unclear. This CDR3 spans 13 amino acids. Germline CDR1 reads LNHDA; CDR2 reads SQIVND (reference sequence). CDR3 region: CASSISAKEKLFF. In DNA form, the CDR3 reads TGTGCCAGTAGTATAAGCGCTAAAGAAAAACTGTTTTTT.

The V and J genes are TRBV5-1 and TRBJ2-6; 8 bases are a match to TRBD1. Germline CDR1 reads SGHRS; CDR2 reads YFSETQ. The CDR3 loop spans 17 amino acids. With 4 bases clipped from V and 0 bases from J, the junction kept 6 bases outside the gene matches. The CDR3 DNA follows: TGCGCCAGCAGCCCGCGGACAGGGAACTCTGGGGCCAACGTCCTGACTTTC. Translation: CASSPRTGNSGANVLTF. Supplemented by reference TRBV5-1 and TRBJ2-6, the full variable domain reads KAGVTQTPRYLIKTRGQQVTLSCSPISGHRSVSWYQQTPGQGLQFLFEYFSETQRNKGNFPGRFSGRQFSNSRSEMNVSTLELGDSALYLCASSPRTGNSGANVLTFGAGSRLTVL.

J is TRBJ2-7 and V is TRBV5-4; 8 bases fit TRBD1. Trimming removed 4 bases from V and 2 bases from J; junction bases left unmatched: 5. Germline CDR1 is SGHNT and CDR2 is YYREEE (reference sequence). This CDR3 is built from 14 residues. CDR3 protein: CASSPGQGAYEQYF. The CDR3, as DNA: TGTGCCAGCAGCCCAGGACAGGGCGCCTACGAGCAGTACTTC.

This clone has only a few counts. The chain links TRBV7-3 to TRBJ2-2, with 8 positions matching TRBD2. The trim removed 6 bases at V and 6 bases at J, leaving 6 bases unmatched. The CDR3 covers 14 residues. Germline V lookup: CDR1 SGHTA, CDR2 FQGTGA. The CDR3 nucleotides read TGTGCCAGCAGTAGCGGGAATGGGGCCGGGGAGCTGTTTTTT. Its translation: CASSSGNGAGELFF.

The chain combines TRBV2 with TRBJ1-2, with 7 bases fitting TRBD1. The V gene end was trimmed by 8 bases and the J gene end by 4 bases; junction bases not matched to a gene: 13. The germline CDR1 and CDR2 sequences are SNHLY and FYNNEI. The CDR3 extends over 15 amino acids. The DNA of the CDR3 is TGTGCCAGCTATACGGGACAGTTTAGTTTCTATGGCTACACCTTC. Amino acid sequence: CASYTGQFSFYGYTF.

The chain uses TRBV6-1 and TRBJ2-1, with 8 bases identical to TRBD1. CDR1 and CDR2 (germline): MNHNS, SASEGT. V shed 5 bases, J shed 8 bases, and the junction held 8 bases outside the gene matches. The CDR3 runs 14 residues. DNA of the CDR3: TGTGCCAGCAGTCAGCTCCAGGGGGCGGATGAGCAGTTCTTC. Its protein product is CASSQLQGADEQFF.

J is TRBJ1-6 and V is TRBV4-2; 8 bases fit TRBD1. The length of the CDR3 is 16 residues. The V gene's germline CDR1 is LGHNA and CDR2 YNFKEQ. The ends lost 3 bases at V and 4 bases at J; junction bases unmatched: 5. Here the CDR3 DNA reads TGTGCCAGCAGCCAGTTGACAGGGGAATATAATTCACCCCTCCACTTT. Translated: CASSQLTGEYNSPLHF.